This entry describes one T cell receptor (beta chain). This specimen comes from a study of blood T cell repertoires in COVID-19. Original handling: Reference gene primer amplification gave estimated nucleated cell counts. Produced via immunoSEQ multiplex PCR; TCRdb's table is partial and in-frame only. V and J calls and clone size come straight from that table; D and trimming were deduced from the DNA. The repertoire has hundreds of thousands of clones, around 90% of them found once; the top ten carry 0.8%. Germline CDR1 and CDR2: SGHTA and FQGNSA. The CDR3 loop spans 16 amino acids. V gave up 4 bases and J gave up 6 bases; unmatched junction bases: 6.

This receptor was identified in a woman younger than 45 with acute or convalescent COVID-19. The rearrangement links TRBV7-2 to TRBJ2-2; 12 positions agree with TRBD2. Source material: peripheral blood. CDR3 residues: CASSSRLAGVSGELFF. CDR3 sequence (DNA): TGTGCCAGCAGCTCCCGACTAGCGGGAGTTTCCGGGGAGCTGTTTTTT.